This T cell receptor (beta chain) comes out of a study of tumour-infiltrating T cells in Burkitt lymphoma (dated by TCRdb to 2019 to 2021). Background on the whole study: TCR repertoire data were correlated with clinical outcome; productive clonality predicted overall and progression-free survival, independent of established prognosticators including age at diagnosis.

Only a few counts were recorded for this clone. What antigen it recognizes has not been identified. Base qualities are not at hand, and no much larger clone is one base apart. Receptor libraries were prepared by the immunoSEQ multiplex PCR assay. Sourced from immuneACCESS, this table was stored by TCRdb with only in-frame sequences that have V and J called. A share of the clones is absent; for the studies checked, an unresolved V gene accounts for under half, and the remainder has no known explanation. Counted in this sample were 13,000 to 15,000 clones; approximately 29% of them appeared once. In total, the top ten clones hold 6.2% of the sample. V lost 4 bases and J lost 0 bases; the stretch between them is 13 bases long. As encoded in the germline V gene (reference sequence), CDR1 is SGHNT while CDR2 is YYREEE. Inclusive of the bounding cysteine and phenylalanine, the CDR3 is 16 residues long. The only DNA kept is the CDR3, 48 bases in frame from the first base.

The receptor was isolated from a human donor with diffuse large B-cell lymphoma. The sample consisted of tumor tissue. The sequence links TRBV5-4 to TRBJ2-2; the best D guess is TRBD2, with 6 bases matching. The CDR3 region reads CASSRGSGANTGELFF. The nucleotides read TGTGCCAGCAGCCGGGGGTCGGGGGCGAACACCGGGGAGCTGTTTTTT.